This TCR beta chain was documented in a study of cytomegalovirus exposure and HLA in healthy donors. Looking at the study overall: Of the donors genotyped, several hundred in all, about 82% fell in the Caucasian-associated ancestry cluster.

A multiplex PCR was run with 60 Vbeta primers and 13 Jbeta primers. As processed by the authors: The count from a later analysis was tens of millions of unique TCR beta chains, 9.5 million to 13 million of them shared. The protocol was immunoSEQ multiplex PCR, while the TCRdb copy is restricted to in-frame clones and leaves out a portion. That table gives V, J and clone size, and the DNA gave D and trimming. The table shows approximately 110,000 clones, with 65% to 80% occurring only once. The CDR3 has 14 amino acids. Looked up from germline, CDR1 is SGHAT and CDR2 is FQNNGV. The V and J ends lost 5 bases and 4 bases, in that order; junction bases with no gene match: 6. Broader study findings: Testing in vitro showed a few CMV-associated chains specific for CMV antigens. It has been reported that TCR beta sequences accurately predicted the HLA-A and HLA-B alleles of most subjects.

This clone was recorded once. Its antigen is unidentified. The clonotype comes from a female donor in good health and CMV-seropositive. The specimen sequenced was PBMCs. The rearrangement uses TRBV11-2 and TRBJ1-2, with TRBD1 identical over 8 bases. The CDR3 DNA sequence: TGTGCCAGCAGCCGAGCCGGGACAGGCTATGGCTACACCTTC. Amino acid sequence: CASSRAGTGYGYTF.